These 22 T cell receptor beta chains share one sample of origin, sequenced in a study of shared clonotypes between healthy human individuals. Measured with immunoSEQ multiplex PCR; TCRdb has only the in-frame clones, and not every one. This sample has about 480,000 clones, with over 60% found just once. The sequenced sample consisted of PBMCs. All receptors derive from a woman aged 35 to 49 in good health. Some clones in this sample may be carry-over from other donors' samples.

This clone was seen a handful of times. The chain couples TRBV11-2 to TRBJ2-1, with D perhaps TRBD2 (5 bases). The CDR3 spans 12 residues. The germline CDR1 and CDR2 sequences are SGHAT and FQNNGV. Trimming took 4 bases from V and 10 from J, leaving 11 bases between them. The CDR3 DNA follows: TGTGCCAGCAGCTCGGGGTGGGAAGAGCAGTTCTTC. Amino acid sequence: CASSSGWEEQFF.

The rearrangement joins TRBV18 to TRBJ1-1; possible D gene TRBD1, 5 bases. V lost 3 bases and J lost 3, with 11 bases in between. Germline CDR1 is KGHSH and CDR2 is LQKENI. The CDR3 sequence is 14 residues long. The DNA of the CDR3 is TGTGCCAGCTCACCCGAGCAGGGTGACACTGAAGCTTTCTTT. Translation gives CASSPEQGDTEAFF.

J is TRBJ1-4 and V is TRBV4-2, with unresolved D. CDR1 is LGHNA and CDR2 is YNFKEQ in the germline V gene. There are 18 residues in the CDR3. Trimming cost V 0 bases and J 0 bases, with 14 bases left between them. The CDR3 region has the DNA TGTGCCAGCAGCCAAGATCGGCACAACCCTGCAACTAATGAAAAACTGTTTTTT. Translated, it gives CASSQDRHNPATNEKLFF.

The sample holds a few counts of this clone. The chain couples TRBV18 to TRBJ1-1; D ambiguous. CDR1 KGHSH and CDR2 LQKENI come from the germline V gene. Trimming removed 2 bases from V and 10 bases from J, with 11 bases in between. This CDR3 has 12 residues. Here the CDR3 reads CASSPGEGGAFF. The CDR3 DNA reads TGTGCCAGCTCACCAGGGGAGGGTGGAGCTTTCTTT.

The rearrangement links TRBV5-8 to TRBJ2-3; TRBD2 matches 11 bases. Germline V CDR1 and CDR2: SGHTS, YDEGEE. The CDR3 has 17 amino acids. J gave up 6 bases and V 1 base, and 10 bases lay outside the gene matches. The CDR3 loop is CASSLTGLAASFDTQYF. In DNA form, the CDR3 reads TGTGCCAGCAGCTTGACGGGACTAGCGGCCTCCTTTGATACGCAGTATTTT.

The chain has TRBV18 and TRBJ2-1; D is unresolved. CDR3 length: 12 residues. The germline V gene has CDR1 KGHSH and CDR2 LQKENI. Trimming took off 3 bases at V and 7 bases at J, with 7 bases between the two ends. CDR3 in amino acids: CASSPAGNEQFF. Written as DNA, the CDR3 is TGTGCCAGCTCACCGGCCGGGAATGAGCAGTTCTTC.

The CDR3 coding sequence is TGTGCCAGCAGCCAAGAAAACAGGGATACCGGGGAGCTGTTTTTT. It codes for CASSQENRDTGELFF. The V gene is TRBV14, the J gene TRBJ2-2, with D perhaps TRBD1 (6 bases). CDR1 and CDR2 from the germline V gene are SGHDN and FVKESK. CDR3 size: 15 residues. V shed 0 bases and J shed 5 bases, with 10 bases lying between them.

Points on this clone: The CDR3 ends on some other residue instead of the conserved phenylalanine or tryptophan, so this is likely a read error. Because the CDR3's place on the DNA is in doubt, the DNA is left out and the CDR3 is given as listed by TCRdb. This chain links TRBV25-1 with TRBJ2-3; the table assigns TRBD2, which was not confirmed against the DNA. Termini included, the CDR3 measures 15 amino acids. CDR1 MGHDK and CDR2 SYGVNS come from the germline V gene. The chain's CDR3 is CASRGTSGRADYSLP.

This clone appeared a few times. The gene calls are TRBV11-3 and TRBJ2-1; the match to TRBD2 covers 13 bases. Germline V gene sequence: CDR1 SGHNT, CDR2 YENEEA. The CDR3 sequence is 16 residues long. The junction had 4 bases not matched to a gene; V was cut back by 1 base and J by 7 bases. CDR3 sequence reads: CASSLGLAGGTNEQFF. The CDR3 bases are TGTGCCAGCAGCTTAGGACTAGCGGGGGGAACTAATGAGCAGTTCTTC.

This clone was seen ten or more times. The chain is built from TRBV6-1 and TRBJ1-5; D gene unclear. This CDR3 is built from 15 residues. CDR1 is MNHNS and CDR2 is SASEGT in the germline V gene. Trimming removed 1 base from V and 2 bases from J, with 9 bases in between. The CDR3 region has the DNA TGTGCCAGCAGTGAAGACGTCACAGGCAATCAGCCCCAGCATTTT. This codes for CASSEDVTGNQPQHF.

This clone was counted only a few times. V usage is TRBV7-3 and J usage is TRBJ2-7; no clear D gene. The CDR3 loop spans 14 amino acids. V shed 8 bases and J shed 0 bases, with 14 bases lying between them. Per the germline V gene, CDR1 is SGHTA and CDR2 is FQGTGA. Here the CDR3 reads CASPWRNSSYEQYF. The CDR3 DNA reads TGTGCCAGCCCCTGGCGTAACTCCTCCTACGAGCAGTACTTC.

The chain couples TRBV6-5 to TRBJ1-2, with a possible D match to TRBD1 (6 bases). The CDR3 spans 16 residues. V lost 4 bases and J lost 0, with 15 bases in between. Germline V gives CDR1 MNHEY, CDR2 SVGAGI. The CDR3 sequence: CASSFRTVGANYGYTF. As DNA, the CDR3 is TGTGCCAGCAGTTTCCGGACAGTTGGGGCTAACTATGGCTACACCTTC.

This rearrangement joins TRBV9 to TRBJ2-2; 11 nucleotides align to TRBD2. CDR1 is SGDLS, CDR2 YYNGEE, per germline. This CDR3 is 16 amino acids long. The V and J ends lost 4 bases and 6 bases, in that order; junction bases with no gene match: 8. The CDR3 is CASSPRLAGLAGELFF. CDR3 sequence (DNA): TGTGCCAGCAGCCCACGACTAGCGGGATTGGCCGGGGAGCTGTTTTTT.

The J gene is TRBJ2-3, the V gene TRBV15, with D hard to call. The V end was cut by 0 bases, the J end by 2 bases, with 9 bases between. Per germline, CDR1 LNHNV and CDR2 YYDKDF (reference sequence). This CDR3 is built from 15 residues. The CDR3 sequence: CATSRDPANTDTQYF. For the CDR3, the DNA is TGTGCCACCAGCAGAGACCCGGCTAACACAGATACGCAGTATTTT.

As DNA, the CDR3 is TGTGCCAGAAGGGGAGTGAGGGTTATTGGCACTGAAGCTTTCTTT. Protein sequence: CARRGVRVIGTEAFF. This chain uses TRBV5-3 with TRBJ1-1; D is undetermined. TRBV5-3 is filed as an ORF, its function uncertain. V was cut by 5 bases and J by 4 bases, with 18 bases left in between. CDR3 length: 15 amino acids.

The chain has TRBV6-4 and TRBJ2-5, with D perhaps TRBD1 (6 bases). This CDR3 spans 14 amino acids. V lost 2 bases and J 1 base, leaving 8 bases between the germline ends. Germline CDR1 reads MRHNA; CDR2 reads SNTAGT. DNA of the CDR3: TGTGCCAGCAGTGACGGGGACACCCAAGAGACCCAGTACTTC. This sequence encodes CASSDGDTQETQYF.

The rearrangement uses TRBV9 and TRBJ1-2; D possibly corresponds to TRBD1 (5 bases). Germline-derived CDR1 and CDR2 are SGDLS and YYNGEE. This CDR3 contains 16 residues. The ends were cut back, 0 bases at V and 0 bases at J, with 12 bases in the middle. Written as DNA, the CDR3 is TGTGCCAGCAGCGTAGGGGGCGCTGGGGCTAACTATGGCTACACCTTC. This gives the protein CASSVGGAGANYGYTF.

The V gene is TRBV28, the J gene TRBJ1-3; D call uncertain. V lost 5 bases and J lost 0, with 17 bases in between. The length of the CDR3 is 17 residues. The germline CDR1 and CDR2 sequences are MDHEN and SYDVKM. Here the CDR3 DNA reads TGTGCCAGCAGTCCACCCCTTCTTCAGAGCTCTGGAAACACCATATATTTT. Residues: CASSPPLLQSSGNTIYF.

The rearrangement uses TRBV28 and TRBJ1-1, with 8 bases fitting TRBD1. Germline-derived CDR1 and CDR2 are MDHEN and SYDVKM. The CDR3 spans 13 residues. The trim removed 10 bases at V and 6 bases at J, leaving 10 bases unmatched. The CDR3 region has the DNA TGTGCCATTCGGACAGGGACTCAGGCTGAAGCTTTCTTT. Translating gives CAIRTGTQAEAFF.

This chain joins TRBV7-9 and TRBJ2-3; D remains ambiguous. The CDR3 consists of 14 residues. Germline CDR1 is SEHNR and CDR2 is FQNEAQ (reference sequence). Trimming removed 1 base from V and 2 bases from J, with 7 bases in between. CDR3 protein: CASSLETYTDTQYF. DNA of the CDR3: TGTGCCAGCAGCTTAGAAACCTACACAGATACGCAGTATTTT.

V gene TRBV5-4 combines with J gene TRBJ2-5; the match to TRBD2 covers 8 bases. V shed 2 bases and J 2 bases; nucleotides not matched to a gene: 8. Germline values: CDR1 SGHNT, CDR2 YYREEE (reference sequence). The CDR3 contains 16 residues. The CDR3 DNA is TGTGCCAGCAGCTTAAAGGTAGCGGGGCGGCAAGAGACCCAGTACTTC. It is translated as CASSLKVAGRQETQYF.

The V and J genes are TRBV18 and TRBJ1-2; a weak D match, TRBD1 (6 bases). V shed 3 bases and J shed 0 bases, with 20 bases lying between them. Germline CDR1 KGHSH, CDR2 LQKENI. The CDR3 runs to 18 residues. The CDR3 coding sequence is TGTGCCAGCTCACCTACACCGGGGGGGCGCGCGGCTAACTATGGCTACACCTTC. As protein: CASSPTPGGRAANYGYTF.